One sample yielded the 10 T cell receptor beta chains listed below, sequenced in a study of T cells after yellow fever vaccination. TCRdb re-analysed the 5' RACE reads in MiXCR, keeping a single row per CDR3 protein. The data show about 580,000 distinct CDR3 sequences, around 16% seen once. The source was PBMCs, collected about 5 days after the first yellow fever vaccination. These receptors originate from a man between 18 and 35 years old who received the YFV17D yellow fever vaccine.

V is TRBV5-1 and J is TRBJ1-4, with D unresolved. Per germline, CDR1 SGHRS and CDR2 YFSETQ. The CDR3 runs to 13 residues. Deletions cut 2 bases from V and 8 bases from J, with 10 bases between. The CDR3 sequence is CASSFQSVEKLFF. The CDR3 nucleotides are TGCGCCAGCAGCTTCCAGTCCGTCGAAAAACTGTTTTTT.

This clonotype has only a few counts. The CDR3 coding sequence is TGCAGCGTTGAAGATAGATTCAGGGTGGCCGGCTCGCCTTTCTTT. This gives the protein CSVEDRFRVAGSPFF. V gene TRBV29-1 combines with J gene TRBJ1-1; weak D call: TRBD1 (5 bases). The CDR3 extends over 15 amino acids. Deletions cut 0 bases from V and 12 bases from J, with 23 bases between. Germline loops: CDR1 SQVTM, CDR2 ANQGSEA.

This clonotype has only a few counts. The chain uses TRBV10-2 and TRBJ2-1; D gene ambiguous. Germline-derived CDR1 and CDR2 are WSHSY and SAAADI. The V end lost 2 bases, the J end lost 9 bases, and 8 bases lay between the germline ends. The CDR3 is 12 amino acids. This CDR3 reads CASSEPILEQFF. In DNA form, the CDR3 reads TGCGCCAGCAGTGAGCCTATCCTTGAGCAGTTCTTC.

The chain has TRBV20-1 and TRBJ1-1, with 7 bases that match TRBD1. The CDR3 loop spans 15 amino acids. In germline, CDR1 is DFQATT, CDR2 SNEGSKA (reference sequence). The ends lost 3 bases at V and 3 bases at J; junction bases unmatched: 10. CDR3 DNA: TGCAGTGCTAGTAGGGGGCGGCTCGGTTACACTGAAGCTTTCTTT. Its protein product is CSASRGRLGYTEAFF.

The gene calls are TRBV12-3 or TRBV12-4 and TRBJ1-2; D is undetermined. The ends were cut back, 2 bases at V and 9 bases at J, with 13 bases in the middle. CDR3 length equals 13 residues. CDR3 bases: TGTGCCAGCAGTTTATATAACAGCTTGAGCTACACCTTC. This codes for CASSLYNSLSYTF.

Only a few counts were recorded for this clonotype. This chain's CDR3 is CASSTRTGTIEAFF. CDR3 in DNA: TGTGCCAGCTCAACCCGGACAGGGACCATTGAAGCTTTCTTT. The rearrangement joins TRBV18 to TRBJ1-1; TRBD1 aligns across 8 bases. V lost 5 bases to trimming and J lost 7 bases; unmatched junction nucleotides: 9. From germline, CDR1 is KGHSH and CDR2 LQKENI. This CDR3 is built from 14 residues. Full variable domain (rest looked up from reference TRBV18 and TRBJ1-1): NAGVMQNPRHLVRRRGQEARLRCSPMKGHSHVYWYRQLPEEGLKFMVYLQKENIIDESGMPKERFSAEFPKEGPSILRIQQVVRGDSAAYFCASSTRTGTIEAFFGQGTRLTVV.

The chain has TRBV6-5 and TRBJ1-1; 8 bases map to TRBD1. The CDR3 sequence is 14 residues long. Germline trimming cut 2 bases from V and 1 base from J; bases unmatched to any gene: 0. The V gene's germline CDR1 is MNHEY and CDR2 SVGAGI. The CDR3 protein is CASSYGTGNTEAFF. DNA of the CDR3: TGTGCCAGCAGTTACGGGACAGGGAACACTGAAGCTTTCTTT.

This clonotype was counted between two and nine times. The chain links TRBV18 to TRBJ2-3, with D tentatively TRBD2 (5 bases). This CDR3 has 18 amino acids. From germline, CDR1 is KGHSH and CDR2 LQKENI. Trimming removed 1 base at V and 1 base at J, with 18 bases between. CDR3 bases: TGTGCCAGCTCACCACGTTTTGTTGCCGGACTGGGCACAGATACGCAGTATTTT. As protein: CASSPRFVAGLGTDTQYF. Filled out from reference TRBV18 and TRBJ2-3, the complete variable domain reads NAGVMQNPRHLVRRRGQEARLRCSPMKGHSHVYWYRQLPEEGLKFMVYLQKENIIDESGMPKERFSAEFPKEGPSILRIQQVVRGDSAAYFCASSPRFVAGLGTDTQYFGPGTRLTVL.

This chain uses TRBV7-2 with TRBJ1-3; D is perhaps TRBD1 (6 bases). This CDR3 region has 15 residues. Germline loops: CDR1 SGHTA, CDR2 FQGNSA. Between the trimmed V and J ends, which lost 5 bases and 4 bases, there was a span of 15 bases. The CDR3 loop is CASSPGGALGNTIYF. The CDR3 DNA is TGTGCCAGCAGCCCTGGGGGGGCGCTGGGAAACACCATATATTTT.

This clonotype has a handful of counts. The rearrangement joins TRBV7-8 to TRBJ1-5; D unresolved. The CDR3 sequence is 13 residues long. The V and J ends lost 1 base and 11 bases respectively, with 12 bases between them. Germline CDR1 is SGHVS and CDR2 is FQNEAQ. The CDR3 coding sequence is TGTGCCAGCAGCTTAGGGGCGGTAAGGTCCCAGCATTTT. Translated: CASSLGAVRSQHF.